A selection of T cell receptor beta chains follows, all from one sample in a study of cytomegalovirus exposure and HLA in healthy donors. Method: immunoSEQ multiplex PCR; TCRdb's copy keeps in-frame clones and lacks some. The table includes around 250,000 clones, approximately 81% detected once. Sequences were obtained from PBMCs. The receptor set was obtained from a woman aged 55 to 70 in good health and CMV-seropositive. Both conserved end residues are part of each CDR3. Fields, in order: J gene, V gene, clone size, D gene, CDR3 protein, CDR3 DNA. A D gene is named only where the DNA matches it firmly. Rows give clone size only sometimes, using once, few, many, or a class for an expanded clone.

TRBJ2-7 TRBV19 few TRBD1 CASNGQGYEQYF TGTGCCAGCAACGGACAGGGCTACGAGCAGTACTTC
TRBJ1-1 TRBV2 NA TRBD1 CASRVGTGALRNTEAFF TGTGCCAGCAGGGTCGGGACAGGGGCGCTGCGAAACACTGAAGCTTTCTTT
TRBJ1-1 TRBV10-3 once TRBD1 CAIGGTGPEAFF TGTGCCATCGGAGGGACAGGGCCCGAAGCTTTCTTT
TRBJ2-3 TRBV5-6 NA NA CASSIGDLAYPDTQYF TGTGCCAGCAGCATAGGGGATCTAGCGTACCCAGATACGCAGTATTTT
TRBJ1-1 TRBV2 NA NA CASIRYTEAFF TGTGCCAGCATTCGGTACACTGAAGCTTTCTTT
TRBJ2-1 TRBV19 NA NA CASSLDTEYNEQFF TGTGCCAGTAGTCTGGACACCGAATACAATGAGCAGTTCTTC
TRBJ1-2 TRBV4-1 NA TRBD1 CASSQAGTGLANYGYTF TGCGCCAGCAGCCAAGCCGGGACAGGATTGGCTAACTATGGCTACACCTTC
TRBJ2-7 TRBV6-1 few NA CASWDLRQGSAEQYF TGTGCCAGTTGGGACCTAAGGCAGGGGTCGGCCGAGCAGTACTTC
TRBJ1-1 TRBV28 NA NA CASSLRNTEAFF TGTGCCAGCAGTTTACGGAACACTGAAGCTTTCTTT
TRBJ2-3 TRBV5-6 few TRBD1 CASSSRQGHTDTQYF TGTGCCAGCAGCTCTAGACAGGGACACACAGATACGCAGTATTTT
TRBJ1-1 TRBV9 NA TRBD1 CASSASDRGHTEAFF TGTGCCAGCAGCGCCTCGGACAGGGGGCACACTGAAGCTTTCTTT
TRBJ2-1 TRBV13 NA NA CASSPATGTVTEQFF TGTGCCAGCAGCCCGGCAACGGGAACCGTGACTGAGCAGTTCTTC
TRBJ2-1 TRBV27 NA NA CASNLRRSDEQFF TGTGCCAGCAACTTACGGCGGTCGGATGAGCAGTTCTTC
TRBJ2-3 TRBV10-1 NA NA CASSLVLSDTQYF TGCGCCAGCAGCCTAGTGTTATCCGATACGCAGTATTTT
TRBJ1-6 TRBV27 NA NA CASSTPTGNNSPLHF TGTGCCAGCAGTACCCCCACAGGGAATAATTCACCCCTCCACTTT
TRBJ2-5 TRBV5-1 NA NA CASSGGVGTQYF TGCGCCAGCAGCGGAGGGGTAGGGACCCAGTACTTC
TRBJ2-1 TRBV9 NA NA CASSVGGTYNEQFF TGTGCCAGCAGCGTAGGAGGCACCTACAATGAGCAGTTCTTC